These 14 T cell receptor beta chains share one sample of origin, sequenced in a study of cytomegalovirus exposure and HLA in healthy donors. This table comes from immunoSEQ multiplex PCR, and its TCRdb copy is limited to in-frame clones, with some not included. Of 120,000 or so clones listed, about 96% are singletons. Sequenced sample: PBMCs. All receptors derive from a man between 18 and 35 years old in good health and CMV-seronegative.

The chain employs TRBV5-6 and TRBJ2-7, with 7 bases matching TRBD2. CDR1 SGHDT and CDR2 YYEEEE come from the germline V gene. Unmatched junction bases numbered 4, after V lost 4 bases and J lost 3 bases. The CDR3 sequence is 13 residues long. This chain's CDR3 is CASSQRDYYEQYF. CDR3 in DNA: TGTGCCAGCAGCCAGCGGGACTACTACGAGCAGTACTTC.

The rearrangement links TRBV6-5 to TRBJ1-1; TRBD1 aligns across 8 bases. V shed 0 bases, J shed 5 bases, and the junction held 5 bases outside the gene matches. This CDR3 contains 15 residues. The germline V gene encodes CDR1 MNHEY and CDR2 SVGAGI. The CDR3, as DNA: TGTGCCAGCAGTTACTCTACCAGGGGGCGGACTGAAGCTTTCTTT. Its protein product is CASSYSTRGRTEAFF.

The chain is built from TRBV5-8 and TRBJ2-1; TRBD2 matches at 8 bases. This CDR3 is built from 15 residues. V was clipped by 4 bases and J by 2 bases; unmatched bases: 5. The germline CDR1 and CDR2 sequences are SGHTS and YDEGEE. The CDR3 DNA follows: TGTGCCAGCAGCCCTGGACTAGCTCCCTACAATGAGCAGTTCTTC. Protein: CASSPGLAPYNEQFF.

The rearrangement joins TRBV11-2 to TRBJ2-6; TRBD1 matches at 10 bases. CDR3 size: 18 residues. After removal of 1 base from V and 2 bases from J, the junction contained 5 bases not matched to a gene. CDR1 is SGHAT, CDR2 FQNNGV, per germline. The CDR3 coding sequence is TGTGCCAGCAGCTTAGGGACAGGGGGAATAGCTGGGGCCAACGTCCTGACTTTC. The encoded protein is CASSLGTGGIAGANVLTF.

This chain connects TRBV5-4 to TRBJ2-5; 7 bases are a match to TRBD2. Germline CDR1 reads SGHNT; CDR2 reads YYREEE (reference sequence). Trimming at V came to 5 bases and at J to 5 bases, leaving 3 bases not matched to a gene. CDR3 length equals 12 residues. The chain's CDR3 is CASSPGGETQYF. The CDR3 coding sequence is TGTGCCAGCAGTCCCGGGGGGGAGACCCAGTACTTC. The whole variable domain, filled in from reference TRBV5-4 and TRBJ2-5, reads ETGVTQSPTHLIKTRGQQVTLRCSSQSGHNTVSWYQQALGQGPQFIFQYYREEENGRGNFPPRFSGLQFPNYSSELNVNALELDDSALYLCASSPGGETQYFGPGTRLLVL.

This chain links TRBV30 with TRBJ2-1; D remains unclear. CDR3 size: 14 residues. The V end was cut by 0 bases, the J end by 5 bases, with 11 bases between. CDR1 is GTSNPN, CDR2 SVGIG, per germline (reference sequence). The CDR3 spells CAWSVLPVDNEQFF. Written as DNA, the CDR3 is TGTGCCTGGAGTGTACTCCCCGTAGACAATGAGCAGTTCTTC. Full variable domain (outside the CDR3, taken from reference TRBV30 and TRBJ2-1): SQTIHQWPATLVQPVGSPLSLECTVEGTSNPNLYWYRQAAGRGLQLLFYSVGIGQISSEVPQNLSASRPQDRQFILSSKKLLLSDSGFYLCAWSVLPVDNEQFFGPGTRLTVL.

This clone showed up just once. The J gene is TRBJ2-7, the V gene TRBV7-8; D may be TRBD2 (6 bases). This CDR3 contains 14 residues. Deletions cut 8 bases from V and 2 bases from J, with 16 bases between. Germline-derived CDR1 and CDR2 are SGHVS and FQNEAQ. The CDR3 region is CASLLGSGAYEQYF. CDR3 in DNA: TGTGCCAGCCTCTTAGGGTCGGGAGCCTACGAGCAGTACTTC.

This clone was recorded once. The CDR3 sequence: CASSGGTVSNEKLFF. In DNA, the CDR3 is TGTGCCAGCAGCGGCGGGACAGTTTCAAATGAAAAACTGTTTTTT. This chain uses TRBV7-8 with TRBJ1-4, with 7 nucleotides matching TRBD1. The germline V gene encodes CDR1 SGHVS and CDR2 FQNEAQ. The V and J ends lost 5 bases and 5 bases, in that order; junction bases with no gene match: 8. CDR3 size: 15 residues.

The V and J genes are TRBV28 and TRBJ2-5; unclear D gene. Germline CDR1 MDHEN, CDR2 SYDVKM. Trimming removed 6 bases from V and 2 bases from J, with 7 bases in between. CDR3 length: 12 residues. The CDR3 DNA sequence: TGTGCCAGCAGCCTACTTCAAGAGACCCAGTACTTC. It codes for CASSLLQETQYF.

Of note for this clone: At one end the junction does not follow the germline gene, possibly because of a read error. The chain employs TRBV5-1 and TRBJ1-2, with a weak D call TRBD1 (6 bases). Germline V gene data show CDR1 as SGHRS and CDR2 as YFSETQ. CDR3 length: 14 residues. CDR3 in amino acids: CASSLGVDRDKNQF. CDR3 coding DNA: TGCGCCAGCAGCTTGGGGGTTGATCGGGACAAAAATCAATTC.

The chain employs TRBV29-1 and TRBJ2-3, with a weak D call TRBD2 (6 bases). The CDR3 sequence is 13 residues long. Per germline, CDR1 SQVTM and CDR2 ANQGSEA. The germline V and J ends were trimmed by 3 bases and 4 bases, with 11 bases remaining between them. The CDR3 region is CSVDGGSSDTQYF. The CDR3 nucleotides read TGCAGCGTTGATGGGGGGAGCTCAGATACGCAGTATTTT.

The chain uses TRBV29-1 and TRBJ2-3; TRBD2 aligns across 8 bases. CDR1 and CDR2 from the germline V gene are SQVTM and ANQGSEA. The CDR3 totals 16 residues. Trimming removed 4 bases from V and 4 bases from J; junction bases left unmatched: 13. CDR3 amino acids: CSVVPPRAGVADTQYF. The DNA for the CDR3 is TGCAGCGTTGTTCCCCCAAGAGCGGGAGTGGCAGATACGCAGTATTTT.

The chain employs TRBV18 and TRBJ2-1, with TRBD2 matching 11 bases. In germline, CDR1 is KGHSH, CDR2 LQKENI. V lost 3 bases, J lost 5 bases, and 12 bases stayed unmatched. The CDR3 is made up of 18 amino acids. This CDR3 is CASSPSTSGAGVNNEQFF. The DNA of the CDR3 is TGTGCCAGCTCACCTTCGACTAGCGGGGCGGGGGTAAACAATGAGCAGTTCTTC.

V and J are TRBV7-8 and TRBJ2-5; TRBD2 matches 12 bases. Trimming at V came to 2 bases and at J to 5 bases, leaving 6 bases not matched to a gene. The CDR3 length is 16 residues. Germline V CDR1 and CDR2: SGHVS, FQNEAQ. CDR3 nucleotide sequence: TGTGCCAGCAGCTTACTAGCGGGAGGGCCCGGGGAGACCCAGTACTTC. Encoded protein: CASSLLAGGPGETQYF.